This TCR beta chain was profiled in a study of technical replicates of blood from several donors. This clone was seen only once. The V and J ends lost 6 bases and 5 bases, in that order; junction bases with no gene match: 8. CDR1 and CDR2 (germline): LGHNT, FRNRAP. The CDR3 covers 14 residues. Measured with immunoSEQ multiplex PCR; TCRdb has only the in-frame clones, and not every one. The sample lists tens of thousands of clones; around nine tenths were seen once. The sequenced sample was T cells isolated from PBMCs. The chain links TRBV12-5 to TRBJ2-5; 8 bases agree with TRBD2. This clonotype was obtained from a human donor in good health. CDR3 DNA: TGTGCTAGTGGAGTCGCGGGAGGTGGGGAGACCCAGTACTTC. This gives the protein CASGVAGGGETQYF.